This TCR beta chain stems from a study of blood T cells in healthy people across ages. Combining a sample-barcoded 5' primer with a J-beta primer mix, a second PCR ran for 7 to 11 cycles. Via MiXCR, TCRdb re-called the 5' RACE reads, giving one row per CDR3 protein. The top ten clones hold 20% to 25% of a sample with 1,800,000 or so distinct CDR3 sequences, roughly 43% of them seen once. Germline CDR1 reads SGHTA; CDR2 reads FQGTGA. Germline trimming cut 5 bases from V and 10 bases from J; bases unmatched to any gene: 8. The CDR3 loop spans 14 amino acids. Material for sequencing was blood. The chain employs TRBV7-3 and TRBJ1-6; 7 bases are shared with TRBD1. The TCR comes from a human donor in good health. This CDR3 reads CASSQSGQASPLHF. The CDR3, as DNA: TGTGCCAGCAGCCAATCCGGACAGGCCTCACCCCTCCACTTT.